This passage covers 31 T cell receptor beta chains from one sample sequenced in a study of blood T cells in healthy people across ages. For the second PCR, which ran for about 7 to 11 cycles, a sample-barcoded 5' primer and a J-beta primer mix were used. One entry per CDR3 protein results from TCRdb running MiXCR on the 5' RACE reads. The sample lists around 1,500,000 distinct CDR3 sequences; approximately 38% were seen once. Input material: blood. The receptors were gathered from a woman aged 18-29 years in good health.

The V and J genes are TRBV7-4 and TRBJ1-5, with 8 bases aligning to TRBD1. After removal of 5 bases from V and 7 bases from J, the junction contained 13 bases not matched to a gene. In germline, CDR1 is SGHVT, CDR2 SQSDAQ. The CDR3 loop spans 16 amino acids. The CDR3 coding sequence is TGTGCCAGCAGCCCACCAGCAGGGGGCGCGGTGCAGCCCCAGCATTTT. This translates into CASSPPAGGAVQPQHF. Full variable domain (outside the CDR3, taken from reference TRBV7-4 and TRBJ1-5): GAGVSQSPRYKVAKRGRDVALRCDSISGHVTLYWYRQTLGQGSEVLTYSQSDAQRDKSGRPSGRFSAERPERSVSTLKIQRTEQGDSAVYLCASSPPAGGAVQPQHFGDGTRLSIL.

This clonotype was detected only a few times. The V call is TRBV7-9, the J call TRBJ2-7, with unresolved D. The CDR3 contains 11 residues. Germline V gene sequence: CDR1 SEHNR, CDR2 FQNEAQ (reference sequence). Deletions cut 8 bases from V and 2 bases from J, with 7 bases between. CDR3 sequence reads: CASAFAYEQYF. CDR3 sequence (DNA): TGTGCCAGCGCTTTTGCCTACGAGCAGTACTTC.

This clonotype appeared a single time. The chain is built from TRBV2 and TRBJ2-4; 10 bases are shared with TRBD2. The tail of the sequence fits TRBJ2-7 better, so the J call may be wrong. CDR1 is SNHLY, CDR2 FYNNEI, per germline. The CDR3 runs 13 residues. The CDR3, as DNA: TGTGCCAGCAGTGACCTAGCGGGAGCCGAGCAGTACTTC. It specifies CASSDLAGAEQYF.

The CDR3 DNA is TGTGCCAGTAACCCACATGATGTGGACACTGAAGCTTTCTTT. Its protein product is CASNPHDVDTEAFF. The chain has TRBV5-5 and TRBJ1-1, with no clear D. CDR1 is SGHKS and CDR2 is YYEKEE in the germline V gene (reference sequence). The CDR3 sequence is 14 residues long. V lost 8 bases and J lost 3, with 17 bases in between.

The chain couples TRBV11-2 to TRBJ2-1; unclear D gene. CDR1 is SGHAT and CDR2 is FQNNGV in the germline V gene. V was shortened by 1 base and J by 1 base, with 11 bases between the two germline ends. The CDR3 is made up of 16 amino acids. The CDR3 loop is CASSLVVSASYNEQFF. The CDR3 DNA sequence: TGTGCCAGCAGCTTAGTGGTCTCAGCATCCTACAATGAGCAGTTCTTC.

The J gene is TRBJ2-7, the V gene TRBV5-1, with 11 bases matching TRBD2. After removal of 7 bases from V and 4 bases from J, the junction contained 10 bases not matched to a gene. Per the germline V gene, CDR1 is SGHRS and CDR2 is YFSETQ. The CDR3 extends over 15 amino acids. The CDR3 sequence is CASAPTSGSTYEQYF. DNA for the CDR3: TGCGCCAGCGCCCCTACTAGCGGGAGTACATACGAGCAGTACTTC. The full variable domain, rest sourced from reference TRBV5-1 and TRBJ2-7, is KAGVTQTPRYLIKTRGQQVTLSCSPISGHRSVSWYQQTPGQGLQFLFEYFSETQRNKGNFPGRFSGRQFSNSRSEMNVSTLELGDSALYLCASAPTSGSTYEQYFGPGTRLTVT.

Only a few counts were recorded for this clonotype. This may arise from a read error, as a much more abundant clone is one base away. V usage is TRBV10-3 and J usage is TRBJ2-3; 7 nucleotides match TRBD2. The V and J ends lost 5 bases and 6 bases, in that order; junction bases with no gene match: 11. CDR1 and CDR2 from the germline V gene are ENHRY and SYGVKD. The length of the CDR3 is 15 residues. For the CDR3, the DNA is TGTGCCATCAGTTCCGGACGAGCGGGGCCGGATACGCAGTATTTT. Amino acid sequence: CAISSGRAGPDTQYF.

CDR3 in DNA: TGTGCCAGTACGCAGGACCCCACCGCCGAGCAGTACTTC. Its protein product is CASTQDPTAEQYF. The chain links TRBV19 to TRBJ2-7, with D unclear. V lost 7 bases, J lost 6 bases, and 16 bases lay in between. Germline assignment: CDR1 LNHDA and CDR2 SQIVND (reference sequence). The CDR3 is 13 amino acids.

The chain combines TRBV6-5 with TRBJ2-1; D may be TRBD2 (7 bases). Germline loops: CDR1 MNHEY, CDR2 SVGAGI. Trimming took 5 bases from V and 12 from J, leaving 17 bases between them. This CDR3 is built from 13 residues. CDR3 DNA sequence: TGTGCCAGCAGTGATTTGGGGGGGGCCCTGCAGTTCTTC. Residues: CASSDLGGALQFF.

This clonotype was seen more than once but under ten times. V gene TRBV7-2 combines with J gene TRBJ2-7; D is perhaps TRBD2 (6 bases). V lost 7 bases and J lost 3, with 13 bases in between. Germline CDR1 SGHTA, CDR2 FQGNSA. This CDR3 has 13 amino acids. In DNA form, the CDR3 reads TGTGCCAGCAAAAAAGGCGGGGTCTACGAGCAGTACTTC. Translation: CASKKGGVYEQYF.

The count of this clonotype is one. This chain links TRBV20-1 with TRBJ1-4; 7 positions match TRBD1. V was pared by 2 bases and J by 5 bases, with 8 bases of the junction left unmatched. Looked up from germline, CDR1 is DFQATT and CDR2 is SNEGSKA (reference sequence). This CDR3 is 15 amino acids long. CDR3 sequence (DNA): TGCAGTGCTAGACGTGCGACAGGGCGAAATGAAAAACTGTTTTTT. It specifies CSARRATGRNEKLFF.

This chain uses TRBV4-1 with TRBJ2-4, with D possibly being TRBD1 (6 bases). CDR3 length equals 16 residues. Trimming left V 1 base short and J 2 bases short, with 12 bases between. Looked up from germline, CDR1 is MGHRA and CDR2 is YSYEKL. The CDR3 sequence is CASSQAWGPSKNIQYF. In DNA, the CDR3 is TGCGCCAGCAGCCAAGCTTGGGGGCCTTCCAAAAACATTCAGTACTTC.

The chain couples TRBV29-1 to TRBJ1-5; the D is unclear. Germline V gives CDR1 SQVTM, CDR2 ANQGSEA. With 3 bases removed from V and 9 bases from J, the gap between germline ends came to 3 bases. CDR3 length: 9 residues. The CDR3 bases are TGCAGCGTTGAGGGGCCCCAGCATTTT. It yields the protein CSVEGPQHF.

This clonotype turned up a few times. V usage is TRBV7-2 and J usage is TRBJ1-2; unclear D gene. The CDR3 spans 14 residues. V was shortened by 5 bases and J by 4 bases, with 14 bases between the two germline ends. Germline CDR1 reads SGHTA; CDR2 reads FQGNSA. CDR3 protein: CASSPMSDFYGYTF. The CDR3 coding sequence is TGTGCCAGCAGCCCGATGTCAGATTTCTATGGCTACACCTTC.

There are a few counts of this clonotype. The chain combines TRBV6-1 with TRBJ2-6; unclear D gene. V gave up 6 bases and J gave up 0 bases, with 15 bases separating them. The V gene's germline CDR1 is MNHNS and CDR2 SASEGT. This CDR3 has 17 amino acids. CDR3 nucleotide sequence: TGTGCCAGCAGCCCTGACCTGCCCCTCTCTGGGGCCAACGTCCTGACTTTC. It codes for CASSPDLPLSGANVLTF.

The chain employs TRBV18 and TRBJ1-2; 9 nucleotides line up with TRBD1. Trimming cost V 6 bases and J 0 bases; bases outside gene matches: 8. Germline loops: CDR1 KGHSH, CDR2 LQKENI. The CDR3 has 16 residues. In nucleotides, the CDR3 is TGTGCCAGCTCTTCCGGGACAGGGTCTACTAACTATGGCTACACCTTC. This sequence encodes CASSSGTGSTNYGYTF.

This clonotype came up a few times. The chain couples TRBV29-1 to TRBJ1-4; tentatively, D is TRBD1 (5 bases). The V gene's germline CDR1 is SQVTM and CDR2 ANQGSEA. The ends were cut back, 5 bases at V and 6 bases at J, with 16 bases in the middle. There are 14 residues in the CDR3. The CDR3 DNA reads as TGCAGCGTTCTTCGGGGGGGACCGGATGAAAAACTGTTTTTT. This gives the protein CSVLRGGPDEKLFF.

V is TRBV11-1 and J is TRBJ2-7, with 7 bases aligning to TRBD2. Germline V gene lookup returns CDR1 SGHAT and CDR2 FQDESV (reference sequence). The trim removed 5 bases at V and 2 bases at J, leaving 9 bases unmatched. CDR3 length: 15 residues. The CDR3 sequence: CASSILAVPAYEQYF. CDR3 nucleotides: TGTGCCAGCAGCATTCTAGCGGTCCCAGCCTACGAGCAGTACTTC.

This clonotype came up a few times. The rearrangement uses TRBV7-9 and TRBJ2-7; TRBD1 aligns across 8 bases. With 4 bases clipped from V and 0 bases from J, the junction kept 11 bases outside the gene matches. The CDR3 is 17 amino acids. CDR1 and CDR2 from the germline V gene are SEHNR and FQNEAQ (reference sequence). CDR3 coding DNA: TGTGCCAGCAGCTCGGGGGCTACCGGGACAGGCTCCTACGAGCAGTACTTC. Translating it yields CASSSGATGTGSYEQYF.

This clonotype was seen a handful of times. The V call is TRBV27, the J call TRBJ2-6; D remains unclear. This CDR3 is 13 amino acids long. Trimming took off 5 bases at V and 4 bases at J, with 6 bases between the two ends. Per germline, CDR1 MNHEY and CDR2 SMNVEV (reference sequence). The CDR3 sequence: CASSPRGANVLTF. DNA of the CDR3: TGTGCCAGCAGTCCCCGAGGGGCCAACGTCCTGACTTTC. Filled out from reference TRBV27 and TRBJ2-6, the complete variable domain reads EAQVTQNPRYLITVTGKKLTVTCSQNMNHEYMSWYRQDPGLGLRQIYYSMNVEVTDKGDVPEGYKVSRKEKRNFPLILESPSPNQTSLYFCASSPRGANVLTFGAGSRLTVL.

The rearrangement uses TRBV12-3 or TRBV12-4 and TRBJ2-3, with 9 bases matching TRBD2. V was clipped by 3 bases and J by 4 bases; unmatched bases: 5. The CDR3 is made up of 15 amino acids. The CDR3 coding sequence is TGTGCCAGCAGTTTCCAGCGGGGGGCTGCAGATACGCAGTATTTT. Translated: CASSFQRGAADTQYF.

The V gene is TRBV29-1, the J gene TRBJ1-2, with D maybe TRBD1 (6 bases). Germline CDR1 reads SQVTM; CDR2 reads ANQGSEA. The CDR3 totals 17 residues. V was clipped by 0 bases and J by 4 bases, with 21 bases between them. The CDR3: CSVEDPYRESEFYGYTF. The CDR3 DNA reads TGCAGCGTTGAAGATCCTTACAGGGAATCGGAGTTCTATGGCTACACCTTC.

This clonotype was counted many times. The chain combines TRBV29-1 with TRBJ2-1; maybe TRBD2 (6 bases). Per the germline V gene, CDR1 is SQVTM and CDR2 is ANQGSEA. With 2 bases removed from V and 4 bases from J, the gap between germline ends came to 12 bases. The CDR3 loop spans 14 amino acids. DNA of the CDR3: TGCAGCGTTGAAAGCGGTGGAGGGTACAATGAGCAGTTCTTC. Encoded protein: CSVESGGGYNEQFF.

The V call is TRBV6-1, the J call TRBJ2-7, with a possible D match to TRBD1 (6 bases). Trimming removed 2 bases from V and 8 bases from J, with 10 bases in between. Germline V lookup: CDR1 MNHNS, CDR2 SASEGT. The length of the CDR3 is 12 residues. The CDR3 DNA is TGTGCCAGCAGTGAACTCGGGACAAAGCAGTACTTC. Amino acid sequence: CASSELGTKQYF.

The rearrangement joins TRBV7-8 to TRBJ2-6, with D perhaps being TRBD1 or TRBD2 (5 bases each). CDR3 length equals 16 residues. Trimming removed 5 bases at V and 0 bases at J, with 11 bases between. Germline lookup yields CDR1 SGHVS and CDR2 FQNEAQ. DNA for the CDR3: TGTGCCAGCAGCCGGGACGGCGGCTCTGGGGCCAACGTCCTGACTTTC. Its protein is CASSRDGGSGANVLTF.

This clonotype has a handful of counts. This chain links TRBV20-1 with TRBJ2-7, with a tentative D call TRBD2 (5 bases). Per germline, CDR1 DFQATT and CDR2 SNEGSKA (reference sequence). V was pared by 3 bases and J by 2 bases, with 17 bases between. The CDR3 covers 15 residues. The CDR3 reads CSARGIGVRAYEQYF. CDR3 coding DNA: TGCAGTGCTAGGGGGATTGGCGTGAGGGCCTACGAGCAGTACTTC.

This clonotype came up many times. One junction end disagrees with the germline gene, perhaps due to a read error. The chain carries TRBV5-1 and TRBJ2-7; D is unclear. From germline, CDR1 is SGHRS and CDR2 YFSETQ. The CDR3 totals 12 residues. CDR3 region: CASSLVGYEQYF. DNA of the CDR3: TGTGCCAGCAGCTTAGTAGGCTACGAGCAGTACTTC.

This clonotype occurred many times. The J gene is TRBJ2-3, the V gene TRBV6-5; D is unresolved. This CDR3 contains 15 residues. Between the trimmed V and J ends, which lost 5 bases and 1 base, there was a span of 13 bases. Germline V lookup: CDR1 MNHEY, CDR2 SVGAGI. The CDR3 protein is CASSPGPDRTDTQYF. For the CDR3, the DNA is TGTGCCAGCAGTCCGGGCCCCGACCGCACAGATACGCAGTATTTT.

This sequence joins TRBV2 and TRBJ1-4; 7 bases map to TRBD1. Germline CDR1 SNHLY, CDR2 FYNNEI. The V and J ends lost 3 bases and 8 bases, in that order; junction bases with no gene match: 0. This CDR3 is built from 12 residues. The DNA for the CDR3 is TGTGCCAGCAGTGAGGGACAGGAAAAACTGTTTTTT. It codes for CASSEGQEKLFF.

This clonotype was picked up many times. J is TRBJ2-4 and V is TRBV9; D remains unclear. The CDR3 runs to 13 residues. Deletions cut 4 bases from V and 5 bases from J, with 10 bases between. In germline, CDR1 is SGDLS, CDR2 YYNGEE. The CDR3 sequence: CASSPPLQNIQYF. Here the CDR3 DNA reads TGTGCCAGCAGCCCACCTCTCCAAAACATTCAGTACTTC.

The V call is TRBV7-9, the J call TRBJ1-6, with unresolved D. The CDR3 runs to 13 residues. Trimming took 10 bases from V and 7 from J, leaving 14 bases between them. The germline V gene has CDR1 SEHNR and CDR2 FQNEAQ (reference sequence). The CDR3 DNA sequence: TGTGCCATCGCGGTTGAGCCGAATTCACCCCTCCACTTT. Protein product: CAIAVEPNSPLHF.